This TCR beta chain was identified during a study of blood T cells in healthy people across ages. Together with a sample-barcoded 5' primer, a J-beta primer mix was included in a second PCR lasting about 6 to 12 cycles. TCRdb itself ran the 5' RACE reads through MiXCR, one entry per CDR3 protein. The sample yields 700,000 to 950,000 distinct CDR3 sequences, roughly 60% seen once. V shed 7 bases and J 6 bases; nucleotides not matched to a gene: 5. Per the germline V gene, CDR1 is MGHDK and CDR2 is SYGVNS. This CDR3 is 14 amino acids long. The specimen sequenced was blood. This chain uses TRBV25-1 with TRBJ2-1; 11 nucleotides agree with TRBD2. This TCR derives from a man younger than 45 in good health. The CDR3 region has the DNA TGTGCCAGCACAACTAGCGGGAGTCTCAATGAGCAGTTCTTC. Its translation is CASTTSGSLNEQFF.